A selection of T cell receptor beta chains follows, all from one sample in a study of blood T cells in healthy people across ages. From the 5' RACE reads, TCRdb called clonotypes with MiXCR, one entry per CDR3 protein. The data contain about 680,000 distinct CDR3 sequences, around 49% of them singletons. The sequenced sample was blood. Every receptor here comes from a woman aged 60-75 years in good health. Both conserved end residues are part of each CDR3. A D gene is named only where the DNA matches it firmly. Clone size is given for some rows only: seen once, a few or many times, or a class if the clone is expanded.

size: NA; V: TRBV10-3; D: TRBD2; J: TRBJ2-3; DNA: TGTGCCATCAGCCCCGGGACTAGCGGGAGTAAGAGCACAGATACGCAGTATTTT; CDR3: CAISPGTSGSKSTDTQYF
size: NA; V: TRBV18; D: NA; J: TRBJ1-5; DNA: TGTGCCAGCTCACCGACGGATCCCAATCAGCCCCAGCATTTT; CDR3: CASSPTDPNQPQHF
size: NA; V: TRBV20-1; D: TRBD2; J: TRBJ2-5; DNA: TGCAGTGCTAGGGGTAGCGGGGGGCTGGAGACCCAGTACTTC; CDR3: CSARGSGGLETQYF
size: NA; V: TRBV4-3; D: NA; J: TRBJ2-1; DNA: TGCGCCAGCAGCGAGGACGGGGGGCCCTACAATGAGCAGTTCTTC; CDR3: CASSEDGGPYNEQFF
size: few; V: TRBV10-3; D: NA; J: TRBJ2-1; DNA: TGTGCCATCAGTGAGTCCCAATGGGATGAGCAGTTCTTC; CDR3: CAISESQWDEQFF
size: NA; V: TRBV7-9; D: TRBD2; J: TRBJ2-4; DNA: TGTGCCAGCAGTTATCAACCGGGACTAGCGGGAGGGCCACGAGTGAACATTCAGTACTTC; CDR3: CASSYQPGLAGGPRVNIQYF
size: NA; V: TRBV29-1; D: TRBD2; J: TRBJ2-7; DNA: TGCAGCGTTGAAGGAATAGCGGGAGCCCTCTCCTACGAGCAGTACTTC; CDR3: CSVEGIAGALSYEQYF
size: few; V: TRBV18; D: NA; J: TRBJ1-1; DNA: TGTGCCAGCTCACCACCACCGGACAGATTAAACACTGAAGCTTTCTTT; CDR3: CASSPPPDRLNTEAFF
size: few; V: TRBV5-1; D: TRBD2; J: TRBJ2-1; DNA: TGCGCCAGCTGCTGGGGACTAGCGGATGAGCAGTTCTTC; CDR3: CASCWGLADEQFF
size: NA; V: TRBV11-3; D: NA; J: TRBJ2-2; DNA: TGTGCCAGCAGCCCGGCCGGGATCGCCGGGGAGCTGTTTTTT; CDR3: CASSPAGIAGELFF
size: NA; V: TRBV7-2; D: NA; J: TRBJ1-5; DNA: TGTGCCAGCAGCTTTGGACAGTTCAATCAGCCCCAGCATTTT; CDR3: CASSFGQFNQPQHF
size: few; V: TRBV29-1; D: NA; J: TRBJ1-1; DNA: TGCAGCGGGAGGAGGGGTTTGGGGACTGAAGCTTTCTTT; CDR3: CSGRRGLGTEAFF
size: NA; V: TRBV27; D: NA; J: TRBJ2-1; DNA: TGTGCCAGCCACCTCGAGGGCGGGAAAACTTACAATGAGCAGTTCTTC; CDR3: CASHLEGGKTYNEQFF
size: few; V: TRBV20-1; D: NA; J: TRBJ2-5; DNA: TGCAGTGCTAGTAACCGCGTAGAGACCCAGTACTTC; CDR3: CSASNRVETQYF
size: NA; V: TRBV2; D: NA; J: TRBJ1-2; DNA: TGTGCCGGCAGTCTCGGGAACCGGGGCTACACCTTC; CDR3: CAGSLGNRGYTF
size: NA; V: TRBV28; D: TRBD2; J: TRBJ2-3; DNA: TGTGCCAGCAGGCCCCCCGCGGGAGGCCCAGATACGCAGTATTTT; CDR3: CASRPPAGGPDTQYF
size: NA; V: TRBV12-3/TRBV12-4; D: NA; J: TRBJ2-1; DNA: TGTGCCAGCAGGTCCCTCGGGGCGGAGACCTACAATGAGCAGTTCTTC; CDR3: CASRSLGAETYNEQFF
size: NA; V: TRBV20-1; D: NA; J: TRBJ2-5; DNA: TGCAGTGCTAGCCGTAGGGGGGGAGTTGGAGAGACCCAGTACTTC; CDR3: CSASRRGGVGETQYF
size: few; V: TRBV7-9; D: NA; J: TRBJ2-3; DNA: TGTGCCAGCAGCTTAAGAGGGCCTAGCACAGATACGCAGTATTTT; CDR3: CASSLRGPSTDTQYF
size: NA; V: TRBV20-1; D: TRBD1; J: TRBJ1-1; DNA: TGCAGTGCTAGAGACCCAGGGGGCGCGGGCACTGAAGCTTTCTTT; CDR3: CSARDPGGAGTEAFF
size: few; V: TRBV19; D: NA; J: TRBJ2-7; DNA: TGTGCCAGTAGTCCCCGACTAGGGGGCTACGAGCAGTACTTC; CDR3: CASSPRLGGYEQYF
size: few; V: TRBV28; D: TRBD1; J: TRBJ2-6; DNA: TGTGCCAGCAGTTCCCTAATATCCCAGGACAGGGAGAGCCTCTCTGGGGCCAACGTCCTGACTTTC; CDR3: CASSSLISQDRESLSGANVLTF